These 16 T cell receptor beta chains were sequenced from one sample in a study of T cell responses to AZD1222 COVID-19 vaccine. Only in-frame clones appear in the TCRdb table, and some are missing; sequencing was by immunoSEQ multiplex PCR. Of fewer than 200,000 clones listed, just over 90% are singletons. The sample here was peripheral blood, taken 28 days after the second dose of the MenACWY control vaccine. These receptors came from an adult who received the MenACWY meningococcal vaccine as a control.

V is TRBV7-3 and J is TRBJ2-2; 9 nucleotides line up with TRBD2. The CDR3 loop spans 15 amino acids. V shed 4 bases, J shed 4 bases, and the junction held 4 bases outside the gene matches. The V gene's germline CDR1 is SGHTA and CDR2 FQGTGA. CDR3 residues: CASSYSGSVTGELFF. The CDR3 bases are TGTGCCAGCAGCTATAGCGGGAGCGTCACCGGGGAGCTGTTTTTT.

The chain employs TRBV27 and TRBJ2-7, with 7 bases aligning to TRBD1. The junction had 11 bases not matched to a gene; V was cut back by 7 bases and J by 2 bases. The CDR3 runs 15 residues. The germline V gene encodes CDR1 MNHEY and CDR2 SMNVEV (reference sequence). CDR3 nucleotides: TGTGCCAGCACCCCCGACAGGGCCAGAGCCTACGAGCAGTACTTC. It codes for CASTPDRARAYEQYF.

The V gene is TRBV20-1, the J gene TRBJ2-1, with TRBD2 matching 12 bases. The germline V gene encodes CDR1 DFQATT and CDR2 SNEGSKA (reference sequence). This CDR3 is built from 15 residues. Trimming at V came to 3 bases and at J to 9 bases, leaving 9 bases not matched to a gene. This CDR3 reads CSASTGTSGFTEQFF. CDR3 sequence (DNA): TGCAGTGCTAGTACCGGGACTAGCGGGTTCACTGAGCAGTTCTTC.

This clone was counted once. The chain recombines TRBV28 with TRBJ1-5; no definite D call. The V gene lost 6 bases and the J gene lost 4 bases, with 7 bases spanning the gap. Germline CDR1 MDHEN, CDR2 SYDVKM. The length of the CDR3 is 12 residues. The CDR3 DNA reads TGTGCCAGCAGGCCCCCGAATCAGCCCCAGCATTTT. This sequence encodes CASRPPNQPQHF.

The chain recombines TRBV24-1 with TRBJ1-2; no clear D gene. The CDR3 totals 15 residues. Trimming shortened V by 4 bases and J by 5 bases, and 16 bases separated the two germline ends. The germline gives CDR1 KGHDR, CDR2 SFDVKD. The chain's CDR3 is CATSDPGGPGYGYTF. In nucleotides, the CDR3 is TGTGCCACCAGTGACCCCGGAGGACCGGGATATGGCTACACCTTC.

The chain has TRBV29-1 and TRBJ2-1, with 9 positions matching TRBD2. CDR3 length: 20 amino acids. V gave up 0 bases and J gave up 4 bases; unmatched junction bases: 19. Germline CDR1 and CDR2: SQVTM and ANQGSEA. The DNA for the CDR3 is TGCAGCGTTGAAGAGATGGTGTTGGGCGGGGGGGCCGCGGTATACAATGAGCAGTTCTTC. It codes for CSVEEMVLGGGAAVYNEQFF.

The J gene is TRBJ2-1, the V gene TRBV27; 7 nucleotides line up with TRBD2. V was pared by 0 bases and J by 10 bases, with 12 bases of the junction left unmatched. The germline V gene has CDR1 MNHEY and CDR2 SMNVEV (reference sequence). The CDR3 has 16 amino acids. CDR3 coding DNA: TGTGCCAGCAGTTTATCCCGCGGTGGTTGGGAGGGGGAGCAGTTCTTC. It specifies CASSLSRGGWEGEQFF.

V and J are TRBV4-3 and TRBJ1-3; tentative D call: TRBD1 (5 bases). CDR1 LGHNA and CDR2 YSLEER come from the germline V gene. The V and J ends lost 0 bases and 2 bases respectively, with 8 bases between them. The length of the CDR3 is 15 residues. DNA of the CDR3: TGCGCCAGCAGCCAAGATAGGGGCCCTGGAAACACCATATATTTT. Its protein product is CASSQDRGPGNTIYF.

The rearrangement uses TRBV5-1 and TRBJ2-5, with TRBD2 matching over 12 bases. This CDR3 has 17 residues. V dropped 0 bases and J dropped 4; count of bases not matched to a gene: 7. CDR1 SGHRS and CDR2 YFSETQ come from the germline V gene. CDR3 residues: CASSLVSSGRAGETQYF. The CDR3 nucleotides read TGCGCCAGCAGCTTGGTTTCTAGCGGGAGGGCCGGAGAGACCCAGTACTTC. Full variable domain (missing parts from reference TRBV5-1 and TRBJ2-5): KAGVTQTPRYLIKTRGQQVTLSCSPISGHRSVSWYQQTPGQGLQFLFEYFSETQRNKGNFPGRFSGRQFSNSRSEMNVSTLELGDSALYLCASSLVSSGRAGETQYFGPGTRLLVL.

This chain uses TRBV6-6 with TRBJ1-4; D ambiguous. V was clipped by 8 bases and J by 8 bases, with 9 bases between them. CDR1 MNHNY and CDR2 SVGAGI come from the germline V gene (reference sequence). The CDR3 has 11 residues. The CDR3 loop is CASGPVEKLFF. The CDR3 region has the DNA TGTGCCAGCGGCCCTGTAGAAAAACTGTTTTTT.

This chain joins TRBV30 and TRBJ2-7; TRBD2 matches at 15 bases. The CDR3 covers 16 residues. Germline values: CDR1 GTSNPN, CDR2 SVGIG (reference sequence). Trimming at V came to 0 bases and at J to 4 bases, leaving 4 bases not matched to a gene. This CDR3 reads CAWSVGLAGGGYEQYF. The CDR3 bases are TGTGCCTGGAGTGTAGGACTAGCGGGAGGGGGATACGAGCAGTACTTC.

V usage is TRBV28 and J usage is TRBJ1-2; 7 nucleotides line up with TRBD1. There are 12 residues in the CDR3. Losses at the gene ends were 6 bases for V and 7 bases for J; bases not matched to a gene: 5. Germline lookup yields CDR1 MDHEN and CDR2 SYDVKM. The CDR3 sequence is CASRRTGAGYTF. Written as DNA, the CDR3 is TGTGCCAGCAGGCGAACAGGGGCTGGCTACACCTTC.

The chain employs TRBV19 and TRBJ1-2; D not certain. V was shortened by 5 bases and J by 7 bases, with 20 bases between the two germline ends. The germline gives CDR1 LNHDA, CDR2 SQIVND (reference sequence). This CDR3 has 15 residues. CDR3 nucleotide sequence: TGTGCCAGTAGTGCCAGCCTCCTCGCACATGGTGGCTACACCTTC. Translated, it gives CASSASLLAHGGYTF.

The chain uses TRBV28 and TRBJ2-3, with unresolved D. The germline V gene has CDR1 MDHEN and CDR2 SYDVKM. V was trimmed by 7 bases and J by 0 bases, leaving 11 bases between them. CDR3 size: 14 residues. The CDR3 DNA follows: TGTGCCAGCATCCGGGCCTCTAGCACAGATACGCAGTATTTT. It specifies CASIRASSTDTQYF.

The chain is built from TRBV7-6 and TRBJ2-3; D is ambiguous. Germline V lookup: CDR1 SGHVS, CDR2 FNYEAQ. This CDR3 region has 11 residues. Between the trimmed V and J ends, which lost 6 bases and 6 bases, there was a span of 7 bases. The chain's CDR3 is CASSPHDTQYF. CDR3 nucleotide sequence: TGTGCCAGCAGTCCTCATGATACGCAGTATTTT.

The chain employs TRBV7-3 and TRBJ2-1; 7 nucleotides line up with TRBD2. Trimming took 9 bases from V and 7 from J; bases not matched to a gene: 21. This CDR3 region has 17 residues. Germline CDR1 and CDR2: SGHTA and FQGTGA. The CDR3: CARRKTGGEGRRNEQFF. Here the CDR3 DNA reads TGTGCCAGGAGAAAAACCGGTGGGGAGGGCCGCCGAAATGAGCAGTTCTTC.